One sample yielded the 30 T cell receptor beta chains listed below, sequenced in a study of cytomegalovirus exposure and HLA in healthy donors. TCRdb's copy holds only in-frame clones and misses some; the assay was immunoSEQ multiplex PCR. The repertoire includes some 140,000 clones, approximately 92% of them detected once, and roughly 9.3% sits in the top ten. The specimen sequenced was PBMCs. Receptors were obtained from a woman under 30 in good health and CMV-seropositive.

The chain combines TRBV5-6 with TRBJ1-4, with TRBD1 matching over 12 bases. The CDR3 runs to 15 residues. Germline trimming cut 4 bases from V and 10 bases from J; bases unmatched to any gene: 8. Germline V lookup: CDR1 SGHDT, CDR2 YYEEEE. The CDR3, as DNA: TGTGCCAGCAGCCTTGGGACAGGGGGCATCGGAAAACTGTTTTTT. This encodes CASSLGTGGIGKLFF. The full variable domain, with the rest looked up from reference TRBV5-6 and TRBJ1-4, is DAGVTQSPTHLIKTRGQQVTLRCSPKSGHDTVSWYQQALGQGPQFIFQYYEEEERQRGNFPDRFSGHQFPNYSSELNVNALLLGDSALYLCASSLGTGGIGKLFFGSGTQLSVL.

The chain employs TRBV13 and TRBJ2-3; the match to TRBD2 covers 10 bases. The CDR3 is 14 residues long. CDR1 is PRHDT, CDR2 FYEKMQ, per germline (reference sequence). V lost 6 bases and J lost 6; bases outside the gene matches: 6. This chain's CDR3 is CASRFGTSADTQYF. The CDR3 nucleotides read TGTGCCAGCAGATTCGGGACTAGCGCCGATACGCAGTATTTT.

The V call is TRBV5-1, the J call TRBJ2-7, with 9 bases aligning to TRBD1. V dropped 0 bases and J dropped 0; count of bases not matched to a gene: 10. Germline CDR1 SGHRS, CDR2 YFSETQ. The CDR3 spans 18 residues. The CDR3 nucleotides read TGCGCCAGCAGCTTGGGAGACAGGGGGTTCATTCGCTCCTACGAGCAGTACTTC. This translates into CASSLGDRGFIRSYEQYF.

V usage is TRBV7-6 and J usage is TRBJ2-1, with TRBD1 as a possible D gene (5 bases). Trimming removed 4 bases at V and 8 bases at J, with 18 bases between. The V gene's germline CDR1 is SGHVS and CDR2 FNYEAQ. The CDR3 has 15 amino acids. The CDR3 is CASSSSGAKHDEQFF. CDR3 nucleotides: TGTGCCAGCAGCTCCTCTGGGGCCAAACACGATGAGCAGTTCTTC.

The chain joins TRBV28 to TRBJ1-5; 7 bases line up with TRBD1. The CDR3 has 14 amino acids. Germline V CDR1 and CDR2: MDHEN, SYDVKM. The J segment lost 3 bases and the V segment lost 6 bases, leaving 5 bases of the junction unmatched. The chain's CDR3 is CASSTRGYNQPQHF. The CDR3 DNA reads TGTGCCAGCAGCACCAGGGGGTACAATCAGCCCCAGCATTTT. The variable domain in full, completed from reference TRBV28 and TRBJ1-5, reads DVKVTQSSRYLVKRTGEKVFLECVQDMDHENMFWYRQDPGLGLRLIYFSYDVKMKEKGDIPEGYSVSREKKERFSLILESASTNQTSMYLCASSTRGYNQPQHFGDGTRLSIL.

This sequence joins TRBV28 and TRBJ1-5; weak D call: TRBD1 (5 bases). The V end lost 4 bases, the J end lost 3 bases, and 10 bases lay between the germline ends. This CDR3 region has 14 residues. Per the germline V gene, CDR1 is MDHEN and CDR2 is SYDVKM. The CDR3 loop reads CASSSVGVNQPQHF. CDR3 sequence (DNA): TGTGCCAGCAGTTCTGTAGGGGTCAATCAGCCCCAGCATTTT.

The V and J genes are TRBV5-1 and TRBJ2-3, with 12 bases matching TRBD2. V was clipped by 4 bases and J by 3 bases; unmatched bases: 3. The V gene's germline CDR1 is SGHRS and CDR2 YFSETQ. The CDR3 is 15 residues long. The CDR3 coding sequence is TGCGCCAGCAGCCCGGGACTAGCGGGTACAGATACGCAGTATTTT. It specifies CASSPGLAGTDTQYF.

The chain couples TRBV6-4 to TRBJ2-2; TRBD1 agrees at 9 bases. From germline, CDR1 is MRHNA and CDR2 SNTAGT. There are 19 residues in the CDR3. Trimming at V came to 5 bases and at J to 3 bases, leaving 16 bases not matched to a gene. DNA for the CDR3: TGTGCCAGCAGTAAGCAGATTAACCGGGACAGGGTTGACACCGGGGAGCTGTTTTTT. This encodes CASSKQINRDRVDTGELFF.

This clone is a singleton in its sample. The chain joins TRBV11-2 to TRBJ1-3; the D gene is possibly TRBD1 (5 bases). The CDR3 is 16 amino acids. Germline-derived CDR1 and CDR2 are SGHAT and FQNNGV. With 5 bases removed from V and 0 bases from J, the gap between germline ends came to 14 bases. The CDR3 reads CASSLPGLISGNTIYF. CDR3 nucleotide sequence: TGTGCCAGCAGCCTCCCGGGACTCATCTCTGGAAACACCATATATTTT.

V usage is TRBV28 and J usage is TRBJ1-2; 8 bases align to TRBD1. CDR3 length equals 14 residues. The V and J ends lost 1 base and 8 bases, in that order; junction bases with no gene match: 6. Per the germline V gene, CDR1 is MDHEN and CDR2 is SYDVKM. The CDR3 region has the DNA TGTGCCAGCAGTTTATCCCCAGGGGGCAGCGGCTACACCTTC. Residues: CASSLSPGGSGYTF.

This rearrangement joins TRBV28 to TRBJ1-5, with D perhaps matching TRBD1 (5 bases). In germline, CDR1 is MDHEN, CDR2 SYDVKM. V shed 3 bases and J shed 10 bases, with 22 bases lying between them. This CDR3 spans 16 amino acids. The CDR3 DNA reads as TGTGCCAGCAGTTTCCACCGTGGGCAAGGGGCCCCACCCCAGCATTTT. This gives the protein CASSFHRGQGAPPQHF.

The CDR3 DNA sequence: TGTGCCAGCAGCTTAGGCCGGGGGAAGGTCAATGAGCAGTTCTTC. Translated, it gives CASSLGRGKVNEQFF. This chain links TRBV7-8 with TRBJ2-1; a weak D match, TRBD2 (6 bases). CDR1 and CDR2 from the germline V gene are SGHVS and FQNEAQ. The CDR3 sequence is 15 residues long. Trimming pared 1 base from V and 6 bases from J, leaving 13 bases between.

This chain uses TRBV29-1 with TRBJ2-7; TRBD1 is a possible D gene (5 bases). This CDR3 has 14 residues. V lost 5 bases to trimming and J lost 1 base, with 15 bases between them. Germline assignment: CDR1 SQVTM and CDR2 ANQGSEA. CDR3 amino acids: CSVSRLGASYEQYF. CDR3 sequence (DNA): TGCAGCGTTTCCCGGCTAGGGGCTTCCTACGAGCAGTACTTC.

The chain recombines TRBV27 with TRBJ1-1, with D possibly TRBD1 on 5 matching bases. CDR1 and CDR2 from the germline V gene are MNHEY and SMNVEV (reference sequence). The CDR3 consists of 12 residues. The germline V and J ends were trimmed by 4 bases and 4 bases, with 7 bases remaining between them. Here the CDR3 reads CASSSTVTEAFF. The CDR3 coding sequence is TGTGCCAGCAGTTCGACAGTCACTGAAGCTTTCTTT.

This chain connects TRBV6-5 to TRBJ2-1; 12 bases are shared with TRBD2. The germline CDR1 and CDR2 sequences are MNHEY and SVGAGI. The junction had 5 bases not matched to a gene; V was cut back by 7 bases and J by 4 bases. This CDR3 region has 15 residues. CDR3 residues: CASTRTSGGYNEQFF. CDR3 sequence (DNA): TGTGCCAGCACCCGAACTAGCGGGGGGTACAATGAGCAGTTCTTC.

The gene calls are TRBV4-3 and TRBJ1-2; a weak D match, TRBD1 (6 bases). The CDR3 is 14 amino acids. Germline CDR1 LGHNA, CDR2 YSLEER. V lost 4 bases and J lost 2, with 11 bases in between. CDR3 sequence: CASSPRTANYGYTF. In nucleotides, the CDR3 is TGCGCCAGCAGCCCCCGGACAGCGAACTATGGCTACACCTTC.

Details on this clone: The junction shows a germline mismatch at one end, possibly a read error. This chain connects TRBV20-1 to TRBJ1-2; TRBD1 is a possible D gene (5 bases). CDR3 length: 10 residues. The germline CDR1 and CDR2 sequences are DFQATT and SNEGSKA (reference sequence). The DNA for the CDR3 is TGCAGTGCTAGAAAAGATATAGGGGCCTTC. Translating gives CSARKDIGAF.

V is TRBV9 and J is TRBJ2-3; no definite D call. V was cut by 4 bases and J by 3 bases, with 6 bases left in between. Germline V gives CDR1 SGDLS, CDR2 YYNGEE. CDR3 size: 12 residues. Written as DNA, the CDR3 is TGTGCCAGCAGCCTCGCGACAGATACGCAGTATTTT. It is translated as CASSLATDTQYF.

The gene calls are TRBV2 and TRBJ1-1; D call uncertain. The CDR3 has 12 amino acids. Germline CDR1 reads SNHLY; CDR2 reads FYNNEI. V was shortened by 0 bases and J by 10 bases, with 9 bases between the two germline ends. The CDR3 DNA follows: TGTGCCAGCAGTGAAGCGAGCGGTGGAGCTTTCTTT. Its protein product is CASSEASGGAFF.

V gene TRBV5-6 combines with J gene TRBJ2-1, with D possibly matching TRBD2 (5 bases). The CDR3 covers 12 residues. Trimming removed 0 bases from V and 9 bases from J, with 7 bases in between. Germline CDR1 is SGHDT and CDR2 is YYEEEE. The CDR3 protein is CASSLVGSEQFF. DNA of the CDR3: TGTGCCAGCAGCTTGGTGGGGAGTGAGCAGTTCTTC.

The chain has TRBV30 and TRBJ2-1; D remains unclear. The CDR3 consists of 13 residues. Germline V gives CDR1 GTSNPN, CDR2 SVGIG (reference sequence). V lost 1 base and J 5 bases, leaving 9 bases between the germline ends. The DNA of the CDR3 is TGTGCCTGGAGTGGAAGACTGGACAATGAGCAGTTCTTC. Protein sequence: CAWSGRLDNEQFF.

In this sample, this clone turned up a few times. CDR3 coding DNA: TGTGCCAGTAGTCTCAGAGGTGGGGAGCAGTACTTC. It is translated as CASSLRGGEQYF. V is TRBV19 and J is TRBJ2-7; D is unresolved. The CDR3 has 12 residues. V was shortened by 5 bases and J by 7 bases, with 12 bases between the two germline ends. Germline assignment: CDR1 LNHDA and CDR2 SQIVND (reference sequence).

The chain uses TRBV7-3 and TRBJ1-6; D not resolved. CDR3 size: 15 residues. V gave up 0 bases and J gave up 10 bases, with 13 bases separating them. The germline CDR1 and CDR2 sequences are SGHTA and FQGTGA. CDR3 region: CASSLTASSGSPLHF. In DNA form, the CDR3 reads TGTGCCAGCAGCTTAACGGCCAGTTCGGGATCACCCCTCCACTTT.

The rearrangement links TRBV7-9 to TRBJ2-1; TRBD2 matches 7 bases. Losses at the gene ends were 5 bases for V and 4 bases for J; bases not matched to a gene: 11. The length of the CDR3 is 16 residues. Germline V gives CDR1 SEHNR, CDR2 FQNEAQ (reference sequence). In DNA, the CDR3 is TGTGCCAGCAGCCCCTACCCTAGCGGCAAATACAATGAGCAGTTCTTC. Protein: CASSPYPSGKYNEQFF.

This clone was detected only once. The CDR3 DNA follows: TGTGCCAGTAGTTCCAAGCAGGGAGGGGAAGCTTTCTTT. This codes for CASSSKQGGEAFF. The genes are TRBV19 and TRBJ1-1; perhaps TRBD1 as D (5 bases). Trimming removed 5 bases from V and 8 bases from J, with 15 bases in between. CDR1 and CDR2 (germline): LNHDA, SQIVND (reference sequence). The CDR3 length is 13 residues.

The rearrangement links TRBV11-2 to TRBJ2-3; 11 nucleotides align to TRBD2. The CDR3 totals 17 residues. V shed 1 base and J 2 bases; nucleotides not matched to a gene: 5. Germline V gene sequence: CDR1 SGHAT, CDR2 FQNNGV. DNA for the CDR3: TGTGCCAGCAGCTTAGGCTATAGCGGGGGGGCCACAGATACGCAGTATTTT. As protein: CASSLGYSGGATDTQYF.

V is TRBV19 and J is TRBJ1-2; a possible D gene is TRBD1 (5 bases). The CDR3 contains 16 residues. The V gene's germline CDR1 is LNHDA and CDR2 SQIVND (reference sequence). Trimming pared 1 base from V and 8 bases from J, leaving 20 bases between. The CDR3 region is CASSIAGSIYVDGYTF. CDR3 bases: TGTGCCAGTAGTATAGCAGGGTCGATATATGTAGACGGCTACACCTTC.

DNA of the CDR3: TGTGCCAGCCGCCCCCAGGGTCTAGGTTACGAGCAGTACTTC. Translation gives CASRPQGLGYEQYF. The V and J genes are TRBV27 and TRBJ2-7; D possibly corresponds to TRBD1 (5 bases). Germline V CDR1 and CDR2: MNHEY, SMNVEV (reference sequence). CDR3 length equals 14 residues. Deletions cut 8 bases from V and 4 bases from J, with 18 bases between.

The rearrangement joins TRBV6-1 to TRBJ2-6; unclear D gene. This CDR3 is built from 16 residues. Per the germline V gene, CDR1 is MNHNS and CDR2 is SASEGT. The V end lost 4 bases, the J end lost 4 bases, and 14 bases lay between the germline ends. The CDR3 region is CASSGGRLSGANVLTF. The CDR3 DNA reads TGTGCCAGCAGTGGTGGCAGGCTAAGCGGGGCCAACGTCCTGACTTTC.

This clone was picked up one time. The chain employs TRBV14 and TRBJ1-2, with 7 positions matching TRBD1. Looked up from germline, CDR1 is SGHDN and CDR2 is FVKESK. There are 15 residues in the CDR3. Trimming cost V 4 bases and J 4 bases; bases outside gene matches: 9. The CDR3 protein is CASSPTTGSSYGYTF. The DNA for the CDR3 is TGTGCCAGCAGCCCGACGACAGGGTCTTCCTATGGCTACACCTTC. The full variable domain, in which reference TRBV14 and TRBJ1-2 provide the parts outside the CDR3, is EAGVTQFPSHSVIEKGQTVTLRCDPISGHDNLYWYRRVMGKEIKFLLHFVKESKQDESGMPNNRFLAERTGGTYSTLKVQPAELEDSGVYFCASSPTTGSSYGYTFGSGTRLTVV.